This note documents a single T cell receptor beta chain sequence. Profiling relied on immunoSEQ multiplex PCR, and the TCRdb table lists in-frame clones only, not all of them. The data contain some 56,000 clones, nearly 95% of them singletons. The trim removed 3 bases at V and 0 bases at J, leaving 2 bases unmatched. The CDR3 is 16 amino acids. Germline lookup yields CDR1 SGDLS and CDR2 YYNGEE. This specimen comes from a study of technical replicates of blood from several donors. The TCR sequence derives from a human donor in good health. Some clones in this sample may be carry-over from other donors' samples. Sequences were obtained from PBMCs. The chain combines TRBV9 with TRBJ1-3; 11 bases agree with TRBD1. The chain's CDR3 is CASSAGTGGSGNTIYF. CDR3 coding DNA: TGTGCCAGCAGCGCGGGGACAGGGGGCTCTGGAAACACCATATATTTT.